This T cell receptor (beta chain) appears in the sequencing data of a study of blood T cell repertoires in COVID-19. Study overall: Researchers got acute and convalescent COVID-19 samples from the United States, Italy and Spain. T cells, B-cell-depleted T cells, or PBMCs provided the cDNA or gDNA that served as material.

V lost 1 base to trimming and J lost 3 bases; unmatched junction nucleotides: 8. Germline V CDR1 and CDR2: LGHNA, YSLEER. The CDR3 contains 16 residues. Method: immunoSEQ multiplex PCR; TCRdb's copy keeps in-frame clones and lacks some. Of around 40,000 clones listed, 75% to 90% were seen once; the top ten hold 20% to 25%. The sample was peripheral blood. The chain carries TRBV4-3 and TRBJ2-7; 8 bases match TRBD2. The clonotype originates from a middle-aged man with active COVID-19. The CDR3 region is CASSQGPSSGFYEQYF. The CDR3 DNA sequence: TGCGCCAGCAGCCAAGGCCCCTCTAGCGGGTTCTACGAGCAGTACTTC.